This TCR beta chain is from a study of beta chain features in type 1 diabetes. The authors reverse transcribed all of the isolated RNA, so sequencing captured expressed TCRB transcripts. Sequencing was performed with immunoSEQ multiplex PCR; in TCRdb, only in-frame clones are kept and a portion is missing. The table includes hundreds of thousands of clones, around 13% detected once. Each of the CD4+ naive, central memory, regulatory and stem cell-like memory populations was sorted via CD45RO/CCR7/CD25/CD127/CD95/CD27. This CDR3 has 12 residues. CDR1 is MNHNS, CDR2 SASEGT, per germline. V lost 3 bases and J lost 6, with 6 bases in between.

Sequencing used central memory CD4+ T cells from blood. The chain links TRBV6-1 to TRBJ2-1; no firm D call. The receptor was isolated from a man younger than 45 in good health. The CDR3: CASSDLLNEQFF. The CDR3 DNA reads TGTGCCAGCAGTGACCTCCTCAATGAGCAGTTCTTC.